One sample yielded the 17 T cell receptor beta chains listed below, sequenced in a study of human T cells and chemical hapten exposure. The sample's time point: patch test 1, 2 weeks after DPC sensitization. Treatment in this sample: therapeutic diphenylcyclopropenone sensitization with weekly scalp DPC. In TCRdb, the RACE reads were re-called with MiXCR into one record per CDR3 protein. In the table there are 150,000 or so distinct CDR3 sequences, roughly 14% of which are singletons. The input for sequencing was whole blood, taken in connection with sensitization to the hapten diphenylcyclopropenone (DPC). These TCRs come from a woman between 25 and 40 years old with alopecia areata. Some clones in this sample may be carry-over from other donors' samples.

The CDR3: CASSSLGPVSEAFF. As DNA, the CDR3 is TGTGCCAGCAGTAGTCTGGGGCCGGTGAGTGAAGCTTTCTTT. This sequence joins TRBV4-2 and TRBJ1-1; a weak D match, TRBD1 (5 bases). This CDR3 comprises 14 residues. The V end lost 6 bases, the J end lost 7 bases, and 18 bases lay between the germline ends. The V gene's germline CDR1 is LGHNA and CDR2 YNFKEQ.

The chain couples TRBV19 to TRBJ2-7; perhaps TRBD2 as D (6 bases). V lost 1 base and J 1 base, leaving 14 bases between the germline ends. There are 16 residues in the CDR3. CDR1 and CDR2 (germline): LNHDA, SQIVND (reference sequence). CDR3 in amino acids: CASSIGGTGTSYEQYF. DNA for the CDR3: TGTGCCAGTAGTATAGGCGGGACGGGTACATCCTACGAGCAGTACTTC.

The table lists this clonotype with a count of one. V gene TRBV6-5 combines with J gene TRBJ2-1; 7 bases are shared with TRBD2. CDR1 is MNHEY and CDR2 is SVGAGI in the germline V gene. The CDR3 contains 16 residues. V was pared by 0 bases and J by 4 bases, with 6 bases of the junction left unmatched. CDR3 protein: CASSYSAGVTYNEQFF. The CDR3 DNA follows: TGTGCCAGCAGTTACTCCGCGGGGGTAACGTACAATGAGCAGTTCTTC.

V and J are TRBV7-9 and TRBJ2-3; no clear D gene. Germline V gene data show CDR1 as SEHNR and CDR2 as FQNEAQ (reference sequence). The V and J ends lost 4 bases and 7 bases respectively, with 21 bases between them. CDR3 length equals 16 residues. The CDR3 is CASSSPPVTSIHTQYF. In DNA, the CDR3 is TGTGCCAGCAGCTCGCCTCCGGTGACTTCCATCCATACGCAGTATTTT.

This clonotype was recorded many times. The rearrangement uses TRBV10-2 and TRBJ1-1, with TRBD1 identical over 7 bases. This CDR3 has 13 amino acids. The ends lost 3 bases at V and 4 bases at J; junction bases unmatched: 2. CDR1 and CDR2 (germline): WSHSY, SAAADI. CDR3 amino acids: CASSDYRGTEAFF. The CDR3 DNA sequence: TGCGCCAGCAGTGATTACAGGGGCACTGAAGCTTTCTTT.

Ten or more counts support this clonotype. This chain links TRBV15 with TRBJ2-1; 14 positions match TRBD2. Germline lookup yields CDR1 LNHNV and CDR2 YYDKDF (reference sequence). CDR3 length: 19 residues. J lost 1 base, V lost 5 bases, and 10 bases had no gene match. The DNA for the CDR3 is TGTGCCACCAGCGGCCAAGGACTAGCGGGAGGCACGTCCTACAATGAGCAGTTCTTC. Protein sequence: CATSGQGLAGGTSYNEQFF.

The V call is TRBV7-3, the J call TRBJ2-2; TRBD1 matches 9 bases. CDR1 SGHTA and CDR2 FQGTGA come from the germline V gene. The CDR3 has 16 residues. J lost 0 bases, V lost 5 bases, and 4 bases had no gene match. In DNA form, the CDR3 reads TGTGCCAGCAGCGCCACAGGGGGCGCGAACACCGGGGAGCTGTTTTTT. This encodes CASSATGGANTGELFF.

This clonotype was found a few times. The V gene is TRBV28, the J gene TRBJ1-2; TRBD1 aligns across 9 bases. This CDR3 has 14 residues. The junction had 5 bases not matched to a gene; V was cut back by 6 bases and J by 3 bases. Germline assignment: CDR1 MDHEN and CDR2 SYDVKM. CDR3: CASREQGADYGYTF. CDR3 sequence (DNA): TGTGCCAGCAGAGAACAGGGGGCCGACTATGGCTACACCTTC.

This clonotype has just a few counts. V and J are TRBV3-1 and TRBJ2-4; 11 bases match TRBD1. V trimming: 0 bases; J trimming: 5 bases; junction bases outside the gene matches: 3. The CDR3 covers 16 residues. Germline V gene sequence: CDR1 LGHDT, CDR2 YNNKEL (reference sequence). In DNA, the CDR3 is TGTGCCAGCAGCCAAGAGTGGGGACAGGGGGAAAACATTCAGTACTTC. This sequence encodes CASSQEWGQGENIQYF. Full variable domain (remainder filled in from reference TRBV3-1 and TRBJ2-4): DTAVSQTPKYLVTQMGNDKSIKCEQNLGHDTMYWYKQDSKKFLKIMFSYNNKELIINETVPNRFSPKSPDKAHLNLHINSLELGDSAVYFCASSQEWGQGENIQYFGAGTRLSVL.

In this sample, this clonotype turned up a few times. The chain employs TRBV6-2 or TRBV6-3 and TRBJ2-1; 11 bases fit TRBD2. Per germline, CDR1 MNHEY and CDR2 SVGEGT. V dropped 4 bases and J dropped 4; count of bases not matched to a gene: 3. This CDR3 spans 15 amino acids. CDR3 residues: CASSLLAGEYNEQFF. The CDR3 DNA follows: TGTGCCAGCAGTTTACTAGCGGGAGAGTACAATGAGCAGTTCTTC.

Written as DNA, the CDR3 is TGTGCCAGCAGCTTAGACCGAGGGAGGGAGACCCAGTACTTC. Translating it yields CASSLDRGRETQYF. The V and J genes are TRBV11-2 and TRBJ2-5, with a weak D call TRBD2 (6 bases). The V gene lost 0 bases and the J gene lost 5 bases, with 10 bases spanning the gap. This CDR3 region has 14 residues. Per the germline V gene, CDR1 is SGHAT and CDR2 is FQNNGV.

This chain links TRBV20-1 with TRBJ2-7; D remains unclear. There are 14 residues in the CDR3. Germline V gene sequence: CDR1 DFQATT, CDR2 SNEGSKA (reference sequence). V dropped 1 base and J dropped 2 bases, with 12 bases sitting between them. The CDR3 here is CSARVNSRPYEQYF. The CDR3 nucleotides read TGCAGTGCTAGAGTGAATAGCCGTCCCTACGAGCAGTACTTC.

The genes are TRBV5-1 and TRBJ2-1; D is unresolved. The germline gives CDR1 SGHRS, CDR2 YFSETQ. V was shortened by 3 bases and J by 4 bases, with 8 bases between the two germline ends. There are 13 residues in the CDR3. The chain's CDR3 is CASSSAAYNEQFF. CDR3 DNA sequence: TGCGCCAGCAGCTCCGCCGCTTACAATGAGCAGTTCTTC.

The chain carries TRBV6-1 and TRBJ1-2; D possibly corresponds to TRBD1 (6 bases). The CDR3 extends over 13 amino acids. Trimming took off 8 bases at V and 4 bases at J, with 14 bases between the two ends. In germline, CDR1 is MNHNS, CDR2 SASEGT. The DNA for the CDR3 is TGTGCCAGCTCCGATAGGGGGTTCTATGGCTACACCTTC. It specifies CASSDRGFYGYTF.

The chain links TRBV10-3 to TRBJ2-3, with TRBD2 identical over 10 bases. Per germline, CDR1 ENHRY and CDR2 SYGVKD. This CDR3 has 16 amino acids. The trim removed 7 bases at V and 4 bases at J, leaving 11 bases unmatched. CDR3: CAIKSPGLASSDTQYF. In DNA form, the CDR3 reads TGTGCCATCAAAAGTCCGGGACTAGCGAGCTCAGATACGCAGTATTTT.

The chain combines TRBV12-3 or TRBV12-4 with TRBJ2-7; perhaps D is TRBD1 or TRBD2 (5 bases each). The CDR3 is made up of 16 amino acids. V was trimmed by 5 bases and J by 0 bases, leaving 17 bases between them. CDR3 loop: CASSVFGAASSYEQYF. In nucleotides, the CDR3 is TGTGCCAGCAGTGTTTTCGGGGCGGCCAGCTCCTACGAGCAGTACTTC.

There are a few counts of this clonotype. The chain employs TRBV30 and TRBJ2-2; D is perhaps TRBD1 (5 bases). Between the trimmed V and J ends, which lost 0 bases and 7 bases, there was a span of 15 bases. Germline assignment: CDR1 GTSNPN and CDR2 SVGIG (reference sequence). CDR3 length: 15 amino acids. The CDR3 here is CAWSVIRGGGGELFF. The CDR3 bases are TGTGCCTGGAGTGTCATTAGGGGCGGTGGCGGGGAGCTGTTTTTT.